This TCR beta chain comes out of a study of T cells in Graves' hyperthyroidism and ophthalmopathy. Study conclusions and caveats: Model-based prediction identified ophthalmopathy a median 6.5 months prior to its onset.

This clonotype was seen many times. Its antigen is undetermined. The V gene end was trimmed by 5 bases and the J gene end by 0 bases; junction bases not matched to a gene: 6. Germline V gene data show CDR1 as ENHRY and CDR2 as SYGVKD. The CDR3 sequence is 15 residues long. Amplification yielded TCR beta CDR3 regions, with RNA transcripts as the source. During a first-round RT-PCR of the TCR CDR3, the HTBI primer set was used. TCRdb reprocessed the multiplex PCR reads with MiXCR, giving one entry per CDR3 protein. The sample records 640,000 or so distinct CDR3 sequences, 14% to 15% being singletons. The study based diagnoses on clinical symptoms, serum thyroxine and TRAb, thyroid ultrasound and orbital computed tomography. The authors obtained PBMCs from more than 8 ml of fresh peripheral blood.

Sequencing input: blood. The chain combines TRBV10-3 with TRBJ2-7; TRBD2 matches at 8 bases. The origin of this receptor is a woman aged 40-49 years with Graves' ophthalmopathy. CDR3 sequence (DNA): TGTGCCATCAGTCGACTAGCGCCAAGCTCCTACGAGCAGTACTTC. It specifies CAISRLAPSSYEQYF.